The 14 T cell receptor beta chains below all came from one sample that was sequenced in a study of CD8 T cells in Susac syndrome. After extraction with the RNeasy kit, about 0.5 to 1 ug of the RNA was reverse transcribed using random hexamers. TCRdb re-called the immunoSEQ multiplex PCR reads through MiXCR, storing one row per CDR3 protein. The data contain 200,000 to 300,000 distinct CDR3 sequences, 90% to 95% of them singletons. Material: CD4+ T cells from PBMCs. These receptors all come from a human donor with multiple sclerosis.

The V gene is TRBV7-2, the J gene TRBJ2-1; no clear D gene. Trimming took off 3 bases at V and 5 bases at J, with 8 bases between the two ends. Germline V gene data show CDR1 as SGHTA and CDR2 as FQGNSA. The CDR3 covers 13 residues. The DNA of the CDR3 is TGTGCCAGCAGCTTGGGCCACCACAATGAGCAGTTCTTC. Its protein product is CASSLGHHNEQFF.

This chain connects TRBV3-1 to TRBJ2-4; no reliable D call. The CDR3 is 15 amino acids. Germline values: CDR1 LGHDT, CDR2 YNNKEL (reference sequence). V was shortened by 0 bases and J by 0 bases, with 6 bases between the two germline ends. CDR3 sequence: CASSQEGLAKNIQYF. CDR3 nucleotides: TGTGCCAGCAGCCAAGAGGGGTTAGCCAAAAACATTCAGTACTTC.

The chain couples TRBV12-3 or TRBV12-4 to TRBJ2-2; D not resolved. Trimming took 2 bases from V and 4 from J, leaving 8 bases between them. This CDR3 region has 14 residues. CDR3 sequence: CASSLKGSTGELFF. The CDR3 coding sequence is TGTGCCAGCAGTTTAAAAGGGTCCACCGGGGAGCTGTTTTTT.

V and J are TRBV3-1 and TRBJ1-2; D is ambiguous. The germline V gene has CDR1 LGHDT and CDR2 YNNKEL (reference sequence). Trimming left V 0 bases short and J 8 bases short, with 13 bases between. The CDR3 spans 14 residues. This chain's CDR3 is CASSQEGGFRGYTF. The CDR3 DNA reads TGTGCCAGCAGCCAAGAAGGAGGGTTCCGGGGCTACACCTTC.

The chain combines TRBV9 with TRBJ1-2; TRBD1 is a possible D gene (6 bases). CDR3 size: 13 residues. Trimming removed 1 base from V and 7 bases from J, with 11 bases in between. Germline values: CDR1 SGDLS, CDR2 YYNGEE. The CDR3 DNA sequence: TGTGCCAGCAGCGTACAGGGGCTGGGTGGCTACACCTTC. Residues: CASSVQGLGGYTF. Supplemented by reference TRBV9 and TRBJ1-2, the full variable domain reads DSGVTQTPKHLITATGQRVTLRCSPRSGDLSVYWYQQSLDQGLQFLIQYYNGEERAKGNILERFSAQQFPDLHSELNLSSLELGDSALYFCASSVQGLGGYTFGSGTRLTVV.

This chain joins TRBV7-2 and TRBJ2-5; D perhaps matches TRBD2 (6 bases). V lost 11 bases and J lost 5, with 15 bases in between. CDR1 and CDR2 from the germline V gene are SGHTA and FQGNSA. The CDR3 has 12 amino acids. The CDR3 is CASSGGYETQYF. The CDR3 nucleotides are TGTGCCTCTAGTGGGGGGTATGAGACCCAGTACTTC.

DNA of the CDR3: TGTGCCAGCAGTTTCAGGGGGGGCTCTGGGGCCAACGTCCTGACTTTC. Protein: CASSFRGGSGANVLTF. The J gene is TRBJ2-6, the V gene TRBV6-6; the D call may be TRBD1 or TRBD2 (7 bases each). The CDR3 is made up of 16 amino acids. CDR1 is MNHNY, CDR2 SVGAGI, per germline (reference sequence). V dropped 4 bases and J dropped 0 bases, with 10 bases sitting between them.

This chain connects TRBV27 to TRBJ1-4, with 7 bases that match TRBD1. In germline, CDR1 is MNHEY, CDR2 SMNVEV (reference sequence). CDR3 length: 13 amino acids. V shed 4 bases, J shed 10 bases, and the junction held 6 bases outside the gene matches. CDR3 region: CASSSTDRRKLFF. The CDR3, as DNA: TGTGCCAGCAGTTCGACGGACAGGCGAAAACTGTTTTTT.

The chain combines TRBV2 with TRBJ1-2, with TRBD1 matching over 9 bases. With 6 bases clipped from V and 6 bases from J, the junction kept 11 bases outside the gene matches. Germline loops: CDR1 SNHLY, CDR2 FYNNEI. This CDR3 contains 15 residues. The CDR3 here is CASSLQGQGLDGYTF. The CDR3 DNA is TGTGCCAGCAGCCTCCAGGGACAGGGTCTCGATGGCTACACCTTC.

This clonotype was seen only once. The chain is built from TRBV20-1 and TRBJ2-7; TRBD1 aligns across 9 bases. Germline assignment: CDR1 DFQATT and CDR2 SNEGSKA (reference sequence). CDR3 length equals 15 residues. After removal of 3 bases from V and 3 bases from J, the junction contained 9 bases not matched to a gene. The CDR3 region is CSARGGTGNHYEQYF. CDR3 nucleotide sequence: TGCAGTGCTAGGGGGGGGACAGGGAACCACTACGAGCAGTACTTC.

This chain uses TRBV9 with TRBJ1-1, with D unclear. Germline assignment: CDR1 SGDLS and CDR2 YYNGEE. Deletions cut 0 bases from V and 7 bases from J, with 13 bases between. This CDR3 has 14 residues. The CDR3 loop is CASSVDPQVVEAFF. In DNA, the CDR3 is TGTGCCAGCAGCGTAGACCCTCAGGTCGTTGAAGCTTTCTTT.

The rearrangement links TRBV6-1 to TRBJ2-5; TRBD2 aligns across 7 bases. Trimming removed 0 bases from V and 0 bases from J; junction bases left unmatched: 1. The CDR3 consists of 15 residues. CDR1 and CDR2 (germline): MNHNS, SASEGT. Here the CDR3 DNA reads TGTGCCAGCAGTGAAGCGGGGGGGTACCAAGAGACCCAGTACTTC. Translating it yields CASSEAGGYQETQYF.

The chain couples TRBV29-1 to TRBJ2-2, with TRBD2 identical over 9 bases. The CDR3 contains 14 residues. Germline V CDR1 and CDR2: SQVTM, ANQGSEA. Trimming cost V 5 bases and J 3 bases; bases outside gene matches: 4. CDR3 in DNA: TGCAGCGTTTATCTAGCGGGGTACACCGGGGAGCTGTTTTTT. This sequence encodes CSVYLAGYTGELFF.

The chain is built from TRBV2 and TRBJ1-1; D is unresolved. Deletions cut 4 bases from V and 6 bases from J, with 12 bases between. This CDR3 has 13 residues. Per the germline V gene, CDR1 is SNHLY and CDR2 is FYNNEI. The CDR3: CASSVRIDAEAFF. Here the CDR3 DNA reads TGTGCCAGCAGTGTACGTATCGATGCTGAAGCTTTCTTT.